This record concerns one T cell receptor beta chain sequence. This clone's antigen is unknown. Base qualities are missing; no much larger clone stands one base away. This specimen belongs to a study of blood T cell repertoires in COVID-19 (dated by TCRdb to 2018 to 2021). At the level of the whole study: Collaborator samples came from the United States, Italy and Spain and covered acute and convalescent phases of COVID-19. Sample metadata almost always included a de-identified subject ID, COVID-19 status, age in years and sex. The repertoires were released in a freely available public database intended as a resource for research on the immune response to SARS-CoV-2. The prospective study material was composed of cDNA or gDNA derived from T cells, B-cell-depleted T cells, or PBMCs. Where available, HLA class I and class II types were obtained from metadata supplied by the sample provider rather than from assay-based typing. Samples came from the ongoing ImmuneRACE study (first 160 participants) plus 1,254 subjects from 6 global collaborators. Deeply sampled blood TCRbeta repertoires from subjects exposed to, actively infected with, or recovered from COVID-19 were included in the dataset. Results and caveats for the whole study, not just this receptor: The quantity of clinical and demographic metadata differed by source and by participant and was supplied without curation.

TCRbeta CDR3 regions were amplified from genomic DNA using the immunoSEQ Assay, a bias-controlled multiplex PCR. The original methods were these. The number of nucleated cells in each sample was estimated by amplification of reference gene primers within the assay. Sequence reads were collapsed and filtered to measure the absolute abundance of every unique TCRbeta CDR3 rearrangement. For each sample, productive Simpson clonality was calculated by taking the square root of Simpson's diversity index across productive rearrangements. This immuneACCESS table, as held by TCRdb, lists in-frame sequences with V and J called but not all clones. Of the missing ones, under half trace to an unresolved V gene in checked studies; the others have no known cause. That table furnishes V, J and clone size, whereas the DNA furnished D and trimming. Present in this sample are approximately 150,000 clones, about 85% of which were seen just once. Roughly 6.2% of the sample is in the top ten clones.

The germline V gene encodes CDR1 MNHEY and CDR2 SVGAGI. V is cut by 0 bases and J by 7 bases, and the space between the germline ends is 10 bases. Including cysteine and phenylalanine, the CDR3 has 15 amino acids. The only DNA kept is the CDR3, 45 bases in frame from the first base. In the prospective study, participants were 18 to 89 years old, resided in about two dozen geographic areas of the United States, and were enrolled through a virtual design. In the prospective study, cohorts were assigned on the basis of participant-reported clinical history obtained from a screening survey and a study questionnaire. Recovered participants in ImmuneRACE Cohort 3 were defined by two consecutive negative NP/OP PCR tests, clearance by a healthcare professional, or resolution of symptoms. Each participant in the prospective study had whole blood, serum and a nasopharyngeal or oropharyngeal swab collected by mobile phlebotomists. Participants in the prospective study had the option to provide additional blood draws and questionnaires over an approximately two-month period. Prospective study blood samples were shipped either frozen or at room temperature before DNA extraction.

The sample taken for sequencing was PBMCs or T cells enriched from blood (not recorded which). The V gene is TRBV6-5 and the J gene is TRBJ1-6, with TRBD1 as a weak D call on 5 bases. This TCR derives from a woman aged 40 to 50 who had recovered from COVID-19. The nucleotides read TGTGCCAGCAGTTACTCGGCGGGACCGAATTCACCCCTCCACTTT. The encoded protein is CASSYSAGPNSPLHF.